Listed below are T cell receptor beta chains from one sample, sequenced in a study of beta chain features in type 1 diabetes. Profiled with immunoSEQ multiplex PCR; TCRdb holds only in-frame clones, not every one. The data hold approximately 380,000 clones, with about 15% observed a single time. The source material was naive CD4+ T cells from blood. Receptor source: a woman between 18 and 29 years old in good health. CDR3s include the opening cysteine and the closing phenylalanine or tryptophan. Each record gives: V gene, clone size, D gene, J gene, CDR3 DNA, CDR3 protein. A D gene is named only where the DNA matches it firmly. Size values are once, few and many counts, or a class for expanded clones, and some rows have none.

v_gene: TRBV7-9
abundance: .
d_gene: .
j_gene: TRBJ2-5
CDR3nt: TGTGCCAGCAATTCGAGACTTCTGGGGGCTGGAGAGACCCAGTACTTC
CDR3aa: CASNSRLLGAGETQYF

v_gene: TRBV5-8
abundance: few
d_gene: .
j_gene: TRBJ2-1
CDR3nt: TGTGCCAGCAGCTTGGCCGCGGGTAATGAGCAGTTCTTC
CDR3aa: CASSLAAGNEQFF

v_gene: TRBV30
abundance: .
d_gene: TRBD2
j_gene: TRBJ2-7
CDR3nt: TGTGCCTGGAGGTTTAGCGGGAGGGAATCCTACGAGCAGTACTTC
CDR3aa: CAWRFSGRESYEQYF

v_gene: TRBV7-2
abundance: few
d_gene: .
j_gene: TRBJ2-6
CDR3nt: TGTGCCAGCAGCTCAGGGTCTGGGGCCAACGTCCTGACTTTC
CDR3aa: CASSSGSGANVLTF

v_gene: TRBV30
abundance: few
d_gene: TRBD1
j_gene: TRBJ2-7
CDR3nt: TGTGCCTGGAGCCCGGACAGGAGATCCTACGAGCAGTACTTC
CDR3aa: CAWSPDRRSYEQYF

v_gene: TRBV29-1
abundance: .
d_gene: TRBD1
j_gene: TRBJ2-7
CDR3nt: TGCAGCGCGAACTCAGGGGGCAGGGACGAGCAGTACTTC
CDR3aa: CSANSGGRDEQYF

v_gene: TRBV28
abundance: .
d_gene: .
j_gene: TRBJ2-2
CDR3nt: TGTGCCAGCAGTTTTTCAGGGGTCAGCGGGGAGCTGTTTTTT
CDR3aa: CASSFSGVSGELFF

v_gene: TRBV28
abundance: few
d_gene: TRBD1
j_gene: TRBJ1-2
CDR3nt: TGTGCCAGCAGTGATTCCGGGACAGGGGGTTTCGTCTATGGCTACACCTTC
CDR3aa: CASSDSGTGGFVYGYTF

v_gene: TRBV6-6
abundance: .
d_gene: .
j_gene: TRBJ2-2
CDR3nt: TGTGCCAGCAGTCCCTGGGGCACCAACACCGGGGAGCTGTTTTTT
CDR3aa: CASSPWGTNTGELFF

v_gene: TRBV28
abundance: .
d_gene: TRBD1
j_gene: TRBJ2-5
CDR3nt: TGTGCCAGCAGTGACAGGGTACCGGAGACCCAGTACTTC
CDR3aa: CASSDRVPETQYF

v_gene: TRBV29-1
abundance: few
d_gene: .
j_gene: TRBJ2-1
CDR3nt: TGCAGCGTTGATCCCACAGGGCTTGGATACAATGAGCAGTTCTTC
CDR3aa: CSVDPTGLGYNEQFF

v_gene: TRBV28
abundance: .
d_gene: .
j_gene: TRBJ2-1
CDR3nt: TGTGCCAGCAGTTCCCGCTACAATGAGCAGTTCTTC
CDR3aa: CASSSRYNEQFF

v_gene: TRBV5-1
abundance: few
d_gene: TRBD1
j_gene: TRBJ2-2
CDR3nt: TGCGCCAGCAGATCCGGGACAGGGAACACCGGGGAGCTGTTTTTT
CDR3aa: CASRSGTGNTGELFF

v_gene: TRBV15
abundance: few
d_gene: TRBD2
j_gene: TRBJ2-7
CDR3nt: TGTGCCACCAGGCGGACTAGCGGGAGGGGTGAGCAGTACTTC
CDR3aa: CATRRTSGRGEQYF

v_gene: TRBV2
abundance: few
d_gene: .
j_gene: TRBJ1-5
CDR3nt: TGTGCCAGCAGGGCCGGCAGGGGCAATCAGCCCCAGCATTTT
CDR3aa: CASRAGRGNQPQHF

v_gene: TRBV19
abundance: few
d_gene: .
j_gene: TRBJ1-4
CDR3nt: TGTGCCAGTAGTAACGGACTGTATGAAAAACTGTTTTTT
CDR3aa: CASSNGLYEKLFF